Listed here is a single T cell receptor beta chain. Germline V lookup: CDR1 MDHEN, CDR2 SYDVKM. V lost 7 bases and J 5 bases, leaving 14 bases between the germline ends. This CDR3 comprises 13 residues. The source of the sample is a study of PD-L1 blockade in urothelial cancer. Generated by immunoSEQ multiplex PCR, the TCRdb table keeps only in-frame clones and is missing some. This sample has approximately 100,000 clones, with about 85% found just once. The chain has TRBV28 and TRBJ1-1, with D possibly being TRBD1 (5 bases). This specimen consisted of PBMCs, obtained around atezolizumab (anti-PD-L1) treatment. The receptor was derived from a man in his forties or fifties with urothelial cancer. CDR3 sequence reads: CASTPIRGTEAFF. CDR3 sequence (DNA): TGTGCCAGCACCCCAATAAGGGGTACTGAAGCTTTCTTT.